This is a list of T cell receptor beta chains from one sample in a study of T cells in tumors after PD-1 blockade. Assay used: immunoSEQ multiplex PCR; TCRdb lists only in-frame clones, some missing. Of around 35,000 clones listed, 73% are singletons. The sequencing used PBMCs, collected after anti-PD-1 treatment. The receptor set was obtained from a human donor with basal cell carcinoma. The CDR3 runs from the conserved cysteine through the conserved F or W. Each record gives: clone size, D gene, CDR3 length, V gene, J gene, CDR3 DNA, CDR3 protein. D genes are given only for firm matches. The size entry is marked missing in some rows and otherwise reads once, few, many or a size class.

>few|TRBD1|13|TRBV7-9|TRBJ2-7
TGTGCCAGCAGCGCCGGACAGGGATCCGAGCAGTACTTC
CASSAGQGSEQYF
>NA|NA|16|TRBV28|TRBJ2-6
TGTGCCAGCGGTGGGACAATGAATAATGGGGCCAACGTCCTGACTTTC
CASGGTMNNGANVLTF
>NA|NA|15|TRBV6-2/TRBV6-3|TRBJ2-7
TGTGCCAGCAGTCCCTCGGACGGATACTCCTACGAGCAGTACTTC
CASSPSDGYSYEQYF
>NA|TRBD2|19|TRBV4-1|TRBJ2-3
TGCGCCAGCAGCCAAGAATACGCTCGACTAGCGGGGATTACAGATACGCAGTATTTT
CASSQEYARLAGITDTQYF
>NA|NA|16|TRBV27|TRBJ2-6
TGTGCCAGCAGTTTCTCTCCCCGCTCTGGGGCCAACGTCCTGACTTTC
CASSFSPRSGANVLTF
>once|NA|13|TRBV19|TRBJ2-2
TGTGCCAGTACCGGGGAAAACACCGGGGAGCTGTTTTTT
CASTGENTGELFF
>NA|TRBD2|16|TRBV9|TRBJ2-3
TGTGCCAGCAGCTTGAGGACTAGCGGGGCCACAGATACGCAGTATTTT
CASSLRTSGATDTQYF
>NA|NA|15|TRBV5-6|TRBJ1-2
TGTGCCAGCAGCTTGGGGGAAGTCGGGCTCTATGGCTACACCTTC
CASSLGEVGLYGYTF
>few|NA|14|TRBV29-1|TRBJ2-7
TGCAGCGCAGTAAGCCGACAGTCCCCCTACGAGCAGTACTTC
CSAVSRQSPYEQYF
>NA|NA|15|TRBV12-5|TRBJ1-3
TGTGCTAGTGGTTTGGACGTCGTATCTGGAAACACCATATATTTT
CASGLDVVSGNTIYF
>NA|NA|12|TRBV9|TRBJ1-2
TGTGCCAGCAGCGTAGAAGGATATGGCTACACCTTC
CASSVEGYGYTF
>NA|NA|14|TRBV6-5|TRBJ1-2
TGTGCCAGCAGCCCCCCGGGACGGAGCGGAGGCTACACCTTC
CASSPPGRSGGYTF
>NA|NA|14|TRBV6-6|TRBJ1-5
TGTGCCAGCAGTTACCCGGAAGGCAATCAGCCCCAGCATTTT
CASSYPEGNQPQHF
>NA|NA|14|TRBV5-1|TRBJ2-7
TGCGCCAGCAGCCGTGGGGGTAGCTCCTACGAGCAGTACTTC
CASSRGGSSYEQYF
>NA|NA|13|TRBV6-6|TRBJ2-7
TGTGCCAGCAGCCCCGGACATTCCTACGAGCAGTACTTC
CASSPGHSYEQYF
>NA|NA|18|TRBV11-2|TRBJ2-2
TGTGCCAGCAGCTTAGATCATCTCACGGGGCTTCTCACCGGGGAGCTGTTTTTT
CASSLDHLTGLLTGELFF
>NA|TRBD1|22|TRBV2|TRBJ1-6
TGTGCCAGCAGTGAACCGTCCCGGGACAGGGAGAAGGGGGTTTATTATAATTCACCCCTCCACTTT
CASSEPSRDREKGVYYNSPLHF
>NA|TRBD1|16|TRBV15|TRBJ1-5
TGTGCCACCAGCAGAGGTCAACAGGGGGCCCATCAGCCCCAGCATTTT
CATSRGQQGAHQPQHF
>few|NA|13|TRBV3-1/TRBV3-2|TRBJ1-2
TGTGCCAGCAGCCGCGACCAGGGTGAGCGGTACACCTTC
CASSRDQGERYTF
>NA|NA|13|TRBV30|TRBJ2-3
TGTGCCTGGAGGTACGGAAGCACAGATACGCAGTATTTT
CAWRYGSTDTQYF
>few|NA|13|TRBV28|TRBJ2-1
TGTGCCAGCAGTTTATTACAGTTCGATGAGCAGTTCTTC
CASSLLQFDEQFF
>NA|NA|14|TRBV7-2|TRBJ2-4
TGTGCCAGCAGCCGCGTACTTTCTAAAAACATTCAGTACTTC
CASSRVLSKNIQYF
>NA|TRBD1|15|TRBV4-1|TRBJ1-2
TGCGCCAGCAGCCAAGTAGTAGGGGGCGCGCAGGGCTACACCTTC
CASSQVVGGAQGYTF
>NA|NA|12|TRBV30|TRBJ1-1
TGTGCCTGGAGTGAAGGACCCCAAGAAGCTTTCTTT
CAWSEGPQEAFF
>NA|NA|14|TRBV6-5|TRBJ2-5
TGTGCCAGCAGTTACTCATCCGGGAGAGAGACCCAGTACTTC
CASSYSSGRETQYF
>NA|NA|13|TRBV28|TRBJ2-7
TGTGCCAGCAGCGGACGGGGACTGCACGAGCAGTACTTC
CASSGRGLHEQYF
>NA|TRBD1|14|TRBV28|TRBJ1-2
TGTGCCAGCAGCCGGGACAGGGGTAGGCGAGGCTACACCTTC
CASSRDRGRRGYTF
>NA|NA|14|TRBV7-3|TRBJ2-3
TGTGCCAGCAGCCGGGGAGTAGGCACAGATACGCAGTATTTT
CASSRGVGTDTQYF
>NA|NA|15|TRBV20-1|TRBJ2-3
TGCAGTGCTAGTTTACCGACGGGGGATGGAGATACGCAGTATTTT
CSASLPTGDGDTQYF
>NA|NA|13|TRBV12-3/TRBV12-4|TRBJ1-5
TGTGCCAGCGCTACCTATAGCAATCAGCCCCAGCATTTT
CASATYSNQPQHF
>NA|NA|13|TRBV29-1|TRBJ1-1
TGCAGCGCCCGCGGGGCAGGAAGCACTGAAGCTTTCTTT
CSARGAGSTEAFF
>NA|TRBD2|15|TRBV5-1|TRBJ2-1
TGCGCCAGCAGCGTTAGCGGGACGAACTACAATGAGCAGTTCTTC
CASSVSGTNYNEQFF
>NA|NA|13|TRBV7-6|TRBJ2-2
TGTGCCAGCAGCCATTGGGGGCGCCCGGAGCTGTTTTTT
CASSHWGRPELFF
>NA|TRBD1|13|TRBV6-5|TRBJ1-2
TGTGCCAGCAGGGGGGACAGGAACTATGGCTACACCTTC
CASRGDRNYGYTF
>NA|TRBD2|15|TRBV18|TRBJ2-1
TGTGCCAGCTCACAGCGTGGGACTAGAGGCAATGAGCAGTTCTTC
CASSQRGTRGNEQFF
>NA|TRBD2|14|TRBV7-2|TRBJ2-3
TGTGCCAGCAGCTCGGGACTAGCGCTAGATACGCAGTATTTT
CASSSGLALDTQYF
>NA|NA|15|TRBV7-7|TRBJ1-3
TGTGCTAGCAGCCCTAGCGGGCCCCCCGGAAACACCATATATTTT
CASSPSGPPGNTIYF
>NA|TRBD2|18|TRBV4-3|TRBJ2-1
TGCGCCAGCAGCCAAGTCCCCCCTACTAGCGGGGGGGGGTATGAGCAGTTCTTC
CASSQVPPTSGGGYEQFF
>few|NA|15|TRBV7-2|TRBJ2-3
TGTGCCAGCAGCGAGAGATTGGGGGGAAGGAATACGCAGTATTTT
CASSERLGGRNTQYF
>NA|TRBD2|16|TRBV11-3|TRBJ2-3
TGTGCCAGCAGCATTGGGACTAGCGGGAGGAGTGATACGCAGTATTTT
CASSIGTSGRSDTQYF
>once|TRBD1|16|TRBV5-5|TRBJ1-2
TGTGCCAGCAGCTTGTGGGACAGGGGCGTTAACTATGGCTACACCTTC
CASSLWDRGVNYGYTF
>NA|NA|16|TRBV4-2|TRBJ2-3
TGTGCCAGCAGCCAAGTAGGACACACTAGCACAGATACGCAGTATTTT
CASSQVGHTSTDTQYF
>NA|TRBD2|16|TRBV5-1|TRBJ2-1
TGCGCCAGCAGCACCGGACTAGCGGGAACTGGGAATGAGCAGTTCTTC
CASSTGLAGTGNEQFF
>NA|TRBD1|13|TRBV19|TRBJ1-2
TGTGCCAGTATTGCCGGGACAGGGTCTGGCTACACCTTC
CASIAGTGSGYTF
>medium-sized|NA|15|TRBV3-1/TRBV3-2|TRBJ1-4
TGTGCCAGCAGCCCAAGACAGATCACTAATGAAAAACTGTTTTTT
CASSPRQITNEKLFF
>NA|NA|14|TRBV5-6|TRBJ2-6
TGTGCCAGCAGCTTGGAGTCTGGGGCCAACGTCCTGACTTTC
CASSLESGANVLTF
>NA|TRBD2|20|TRBV23-1|TRBJ2-2
TGCGCCAGCAGTCAATCTCGTCCAGCGGGGGGACCAATCGACACCGGGGAGCTGTTTTTT
CASSQSRPAGGPIDTGELFF
>NA|TRBD1|13|TRBV30|TRBJ2-5
TGTGTCCTGGACAGGGGGAACCAAGAGACCCAGTACTTC
CVLDRGNQETQYF